This is a list of T cell receptor beta chains from one sample in a study of neurological immune-mediated disorders. TCRdb re-called the 5' RACE reads through MiXCR, storing one row per CDR3 protein. The sample holds some 60,000 distinct CDR3 sequences, around 4.7% seen once. The sample consisted of PBMCs. The receptor source for this set is a woman aged 45-65 years with multiple sclerosis. Each CDR3 is given with its conserved first and last residue. The order of the fields is V gene, J gene, clone size, D gene, CDR3 protein, CDR3 DNA. The D gene is left open where the match is weak. Rows may omit the clone size; those that give it use once, few, many or a size class.

>TRBV10-3|TRBJ1-2|few|TRBD1
CAISGTGDGYTF
TGTGCCATCAGTGGGACAGGGGATGGCTACACCTTC
>TRBV11-2|TRBJ2-7|few|TRBD1
CASSTTGARDEQYF
TGTGCCAGCAGCACCACAGGGGCCAGGGACGAGCAGTACTTC
>TRBV4-3|TRBJ2-3|medium-sized|.
CASSPRTRGDGTDTQYF
TGCGCCAGCAGCCCCCGAACGAGGGGGGACGGCACAGATACGCAGTATTTT
>TRBV3-1|TRBJ2-1|many|.
CASSQDRVSYNEQFF
TGTGCCAGCAGCCAAGATAGAGTTTCCTACAATGAGCAGTTCTTC
>TRBV7-2|TRBJ2-7|many|.
CASSSRGGPEQYF
TGTGCCAGCAGCTCGCGTGGGGGGCCCGAGCAGTACTTC
>TRBV20-1|TRBJ1-3|.|TRBD1
CSARDAQGVSGNTIYF
TGCAGTGCTAGAGATGCACAGGGGGTCTCTGGAAACACCATATATTTT
>TRBV12-3/TRBV12-4|TRBJ2-7|many|.
CASSRYQGNEQYF
TGTGCCAGCAGCAGGTACCAGGGAAACGAGCAGTACTTC
>TRBV6-2/TRBV6-3|TRBJ2-4|many|.
CASSSPGRAIVSIQYF
TGTGCCAGCAGCTCACCTGGCAGGGCAATCGTTAGCATTCAGTACTTC
>TRBV29-1|TRBJ2-5|many|.
CSVTAGEETQYF
TGCAGCGTTACGGCAGGGGAGGAGACCCAGTACTTC
>TRBV6-4|TRBJ2-3|.|.
CASSEQGGGTDTQYF
TGTGCCAGCAGTGAACAGGGAGGAGGCACAGATACGCAGTATTTT
>TRBV5-1|TRBJ2-5|many|.
CASSLEKTQYF
TGCGCCAGCAGCTTGGAGAAGACCCAGTACTTC
>TRBV3-1|TRBJ1-6|many|TRBD1
CASTQGTGTGTSYNSPLHF
TGTGCCAGCACCCAAGGGACCGGGACAGGGACCTCCTATAATTCACCCCTCCACTTT
>TRBV18|TRBJ1-5|.|.
CASSPERDQPQNF
TGTGCCAGCTCCCCCGAGAGGGATCAGCCCCAGAATTTT
>TRBV10-3|TRBJ1-2|.|.
CAISVRVQYGYTF
TGTGCCATCAGTGTCAGAGTCCAGTATGGCTACACCTTC
>TRBV7-9|TRBJ1-2|many|TRBD1
CASSAGTGRDYGYTF
TGTGCCAGCAGCGCTGGGACAGGCCGCGACTATGGCTACACCTTC
>TRBV4-1|TRBJ2-7|many|.
CASSHLGRGPGSYEQYF
TGCGCCAGCAGCCACCTTGGTCGGGGCCCCGGCTCCTACGAGCAGTACTTC
>TRBV5-1|TRBJ2-2|many|.
CASSLDAGLNTGELFF
TGCGCCAGCAGCTTGGACGCGGGTCTGAACACCGGGGAGCTGTTTTTT
>TRBV4-1|TRBJ1-4|many|TRBD1
CASSQPYTGVEKLFF
TGCGCCAGCAGCCAACCCTACACAGGGGTGGAAAAACTGTTTTTT
>TRBV7-9|TRBJ2-7|many|.
CASSFDRGLYEQYF
TGTGCCAGCAGCTTTGATCGGGGCTTATACGAGCAGTACTTC
>TRBV6-6|TRBJ1-2|many|TRBD1
CASSYLTGGQNYGYTF
TGTGCCAGCAGTTACCTGACAGGGGGCCAGAACTATGGCTACACCTTC
>TRBV6-2/TRBV6-3|TRBJ2-2|many|.
CASTLTGHTGELFF
TGTGCCAGCACCTTAACAGGACACACCGGGGAGCTGTTTTTT
>TRBV7-2|TRBJ2-5|.|.
CASSPYGGQETQYF
TGTGCCAGCAGCCCCTACGGGGGTCAAGAGACCCAGTACTTC
>TRBV12-3/TRBV12-4|TRBJ1-1|many|.
CASSTDIPEAFF
TGTGCCAGCAGTACGGACATCCCTGAAGCTTTCTTT
>TRBV6-6|TRBJ2-5|many|.
CASGDTGNVETQYF
TGTGCCAGCGGGGACACCGGCAACGTGGAGACCCAGTACTTC
>TRBV20-1|TRBJ1-1|many|.
CSARDPGSLTEAFF
TGCAGTGCTAGAGATCCTGGCAGCCTCACTGAAGCTTTCTTT
>TRBV5-6|TRBJ1-1|many|.
CASSWGEVNTEAFF
TGTGCCAGCAGCTGGGGAGAGGTGAACACTGAAGCTTTCTTT
>TRBV6-1|TRBJ2-1|many|TRBD2
CASSYTSGDYNEQFF
TGTGCCAGCAGTTACACTAGCGGGGACTACAATGAGCAGTTCTTC
>TRBV7-8|TRBJ2-7|many|TRBD2
CASSFGTSFEQYF
TGTGCCAGCAGCTTCGGGACTAGCTTCGAGCAGTACTTC
>TRBV4-3|TRBJ1-1|many|.
CASSQDRVDTEAFF
TGCGCCAGCAGCCAAGATCGCGTGGACACTGAAGCTTTCTTT
>TRBV15|TRBJ2-5|many|.
CATAIPSSGLETQYF
TGTGCCACCGCAATACCTTCGAGCGGGTTAGAGACCCAGTACTTC
>TRBV24-1|TRBJ1-1|many|TRBD1
CATSSPTGEAFF
TGTGCCACCAGTTCACCGACAGGGGAAGCTTTCTTT
>TRBV5-1|TRBJ2-5|many|TRBD1
CASSDGTGGPRLQETQYF
TGCGCCAGCAGCGACGGGACAGGGGGTCCTCGTTTGCAAGAGACCCAGTACTTC
>TRBV11-2|TRBJ1-6|many|TRBD1
CASSLDRGYNSPLHF
TGTGCCAGCAGCCTCGACAGGGGCTACAATTCACCCCTCCACTTT
>TRBV18|TRBJ2-1|many|.
CASSPSGDSGKFF
TGTGCCAGCTCACCTTCGGGCGACAGCGGAAAATTCTTC
>TRBV5-1|TRBJ2-3|many|TRBD2
CASSLTFRGGLWNF
TGCGCCAGCAGCTTGACTTTTCGGGGGGGACTTTGGAATTTT
>TRBV7-2|TRBJ2-5|many|.
CASSPAVPFRWTQYF
TGTGCCAGCAGCCCAGCGGTCCCTTTTCGTTGGACCCAGTACTTC
>TRBV20-1|TRBJ2-7|many|.
CSARDVGHPLEQYF
TGCAGTGCTAGAGATGTGGGACACCCTCTGGAGCAGTACTTC
>TRBV28|TRBJ2-7|many|.
CASVDRGGLVNEQYF
TGTGCCAGCGTCGACAGAGGGGGTCTGGTCAACGAGCAGTACTTC
>TRBV7-2|TRBJ1-5|many|.
CASSLAPDLQPQHF
TGTGCCAGCAGCTTAGCGCCGGATTTGCAGCCCCAGCATTTT
>TRBV12-3/TRBV12-4|TRBJ2-1|many|TRBD2
CASSLPLLAGAYNEQFF
TGTGCCAGCAGCTTACCCCTACTAGCGGGCGCCTACAATGAGCAGTTCTTC
>TRBV6-6|TRBJ2-3|many|TRBD2
CASSYIASSGGSTDTQYF
TGTGCCAGCAGTTATATCGCGTCTAGCGGGGGGAGCACAGATACGCAGTATTTT
>TRBV5-6|TRBJ1-5|many|.
CASSGGLRNQPQHF
TGTGCCAGCAGCGGCGGGCTTCGCAATCAGCCCCAGCATTTT
>TRBV11-2|TRBJ2-3|few|.
CASSGWTESTDTQYF
TGTGCCAGCAGCGGCTGGACGGAGAGCACAGATACGCAGTATTTT
>TRBV7-9|TRBJ1-2|many|.
CASSLAREAEGYTF
TGTGCCAGCAGCTTAGCACGAGAAGCTGAAGGCTACACCTTC
>TRBV9|TRBJ2-3|many|.
CASSVVGTSADTQYF
TGTGCCAGCAGCGTAGTTGGCACTTCGGCAGATACGCAGTATTTT